The clone carrying this T cell receptor (beta chain) was detected only once. Positive CCR7 selection of CD45RO-negative cells yielded the naive CD8 cells, and terminally differentiated effector memory CD45RA+ cells were excluded. Here immunoSEQ multiplex PCR was the method, and the copy in TCRdb shows in-frame clones only, minus some. The table records roughly 2,000,000 clones, approximately 92% of them present only once. The sample originates from a study of shared clonotypes between healthy human individuals. CDR1 and CDR2 (germline): LNHDA, SQIVND (reference sequence). With 6 bases removed from V and 0 bases from J, the gap between germline ends came to 11 bases. This CDR3 spans 15 amino acids.

This chain joins TRBV19 and TRBJ1-4; maybe TRBD1 (5 bases). Sample: naive CD8+ T cells from PBMCs. The receptor was isolated from a man in his late teens or twenties in good health. Some clones in this sample may be carry-over from other donors' samples. The CDR3 nucleotides are TGTGCCAGTAGGCCGAAACAGGCAACTAATGAAAAACTGTTTTTT. Protein sequence: CASRPKQATNEKLFF. Looking up the rest from reference TRBV19 and TRBJ1-4 gives the full variable domain: DGGITQSPKYLFRKEGQNVTLSCEQNLNHDAMYWYRQDPGQGLRLIYYSQIVNDFQKGDIAEGYSVSREKKESFPLTVTSAQKNPTAFYLCASRPKQATNEKLFFGSGTQLSVL.